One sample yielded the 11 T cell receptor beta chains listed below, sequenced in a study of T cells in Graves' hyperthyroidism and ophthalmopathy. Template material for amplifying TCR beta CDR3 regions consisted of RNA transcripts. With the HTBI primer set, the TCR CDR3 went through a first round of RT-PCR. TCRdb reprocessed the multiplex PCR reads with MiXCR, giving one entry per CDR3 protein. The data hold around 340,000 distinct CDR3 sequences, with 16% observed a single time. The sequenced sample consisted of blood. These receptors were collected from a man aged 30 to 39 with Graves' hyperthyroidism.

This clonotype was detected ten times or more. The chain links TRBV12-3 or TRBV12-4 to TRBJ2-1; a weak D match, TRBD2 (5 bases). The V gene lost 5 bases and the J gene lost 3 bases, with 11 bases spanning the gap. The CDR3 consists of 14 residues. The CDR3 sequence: CASSGSSVYNEQFF. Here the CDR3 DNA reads TGTGCCAGCAGTGGAAGTAGCGTCTACAATGAGCAGTTCTTC.

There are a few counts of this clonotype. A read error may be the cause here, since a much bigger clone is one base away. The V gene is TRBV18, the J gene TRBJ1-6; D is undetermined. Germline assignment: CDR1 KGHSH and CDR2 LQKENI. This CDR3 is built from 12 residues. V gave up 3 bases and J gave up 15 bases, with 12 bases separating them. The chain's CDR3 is CASSPGGVLLHF. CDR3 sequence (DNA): TGTGCCAGCTCACCCGGAGGAGTTCTCCTCCACTTT. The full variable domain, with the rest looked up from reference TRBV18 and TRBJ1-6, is NAGVMQNPRHLVRRRGQEARLRCSPMKGHSHVYWYRQLPEEGLKFMVYLQKENIIDESGMPKERFSAEFPKEGPSILRIQQVVRGDSAAYFCASSPGGVLLHFGNGTRLTVT.

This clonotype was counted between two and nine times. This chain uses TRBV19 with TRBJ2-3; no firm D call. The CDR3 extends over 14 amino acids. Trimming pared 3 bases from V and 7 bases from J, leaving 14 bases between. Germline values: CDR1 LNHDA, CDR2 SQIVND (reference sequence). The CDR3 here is CASSISVVENTQYF. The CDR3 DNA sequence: TGTGCCAGTAGTATTTCCGTTGTGGAGAATACGCAGTATTTT.

The CDR3 here is CASSLDITGELFF. As DNA, the CDR3 is TGTGCCAGCAGCCTAGACATCACCGGGGAGCTGTTTTTT. V is TRBV7-9 and J is TRBJ2-2; D ambiguous. The CDR3 is made up of 13 amino acids. The V end was cut by 5 bases, the J end by 4 bases, with 8 bases between. The germline V gene encodes CDR1 SEHNR and CDR2 FQNEAQ (reference sequence).

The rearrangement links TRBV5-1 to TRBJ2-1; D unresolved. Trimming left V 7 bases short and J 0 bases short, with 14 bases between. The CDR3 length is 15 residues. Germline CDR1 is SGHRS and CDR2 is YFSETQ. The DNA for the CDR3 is TGCGCCAGCCTATCGTCGGCTGGCTCCTACAATGAGCAGTTCTTC. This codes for CASLSSAGSYNEQFF.

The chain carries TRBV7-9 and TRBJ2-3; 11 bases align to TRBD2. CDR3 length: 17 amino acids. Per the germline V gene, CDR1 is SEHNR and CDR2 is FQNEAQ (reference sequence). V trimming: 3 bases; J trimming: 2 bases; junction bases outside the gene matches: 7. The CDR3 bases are TGTGCCAGCAGCTTGACTAGCGGGGCCCTGCACACAGATACGCAGTATTTT. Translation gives CASSLTSGALHTDTQYF.

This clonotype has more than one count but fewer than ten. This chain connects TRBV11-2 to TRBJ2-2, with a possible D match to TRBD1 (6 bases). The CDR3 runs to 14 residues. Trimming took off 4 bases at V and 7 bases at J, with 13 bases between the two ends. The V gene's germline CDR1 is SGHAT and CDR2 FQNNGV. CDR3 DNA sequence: TGTGCCAGCAGCTCACAAGGGGGAATCGGGGAGCTGTTTTTT. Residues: CASSSQGGIGELFF.

The CDR3 region is CASSSRWTQYF. The CDR3, as DNA: TGTGCCAGCAGTTCCCGTTGGACCCAGTACTTC. The chain joins TRBV6-2 or TRBV6-3 to TRBJ2-5; the D is unclear. The CDR3 has 11 amino acids. The germline CDR1 and CDR2 sequences are MNHEY and SVGEGT. V lost 4 bases and J lost 7, with 7 bases in between.

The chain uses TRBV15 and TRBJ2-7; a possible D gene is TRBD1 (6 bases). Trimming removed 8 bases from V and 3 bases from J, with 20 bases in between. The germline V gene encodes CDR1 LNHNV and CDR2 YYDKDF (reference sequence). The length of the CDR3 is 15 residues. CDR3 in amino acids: CATGESLGGFYEQYF. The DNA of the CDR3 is TGTGCCACCGGGGAAAGCCTAGGGGGTTTCTACGAGCAGTACTTC.

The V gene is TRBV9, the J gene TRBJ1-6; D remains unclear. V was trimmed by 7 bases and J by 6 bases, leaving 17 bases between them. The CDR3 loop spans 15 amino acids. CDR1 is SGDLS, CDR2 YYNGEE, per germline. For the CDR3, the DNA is TGTGCCAGCCAAGAAGCGCCCGGGCCTAATTCACCCCTCCACTTT. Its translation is CASQEAPGPNSPLHF.

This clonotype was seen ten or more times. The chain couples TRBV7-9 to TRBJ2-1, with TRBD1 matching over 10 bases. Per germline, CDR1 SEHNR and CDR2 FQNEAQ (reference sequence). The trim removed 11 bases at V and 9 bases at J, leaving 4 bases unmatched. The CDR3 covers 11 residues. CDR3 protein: CAGDRGLEQFF. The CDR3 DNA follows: TGTGCCGGAGACAGGGGGCTTGAGCAGTTCTTC. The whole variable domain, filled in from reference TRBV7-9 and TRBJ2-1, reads DTGVSQNPRHKITKRGQNVTFRCDPISEHNRLYWYRQTLGQGPEFLTYFQNEAQLEKSRLLSDRFSAERPKGSFSTLEIQRTEQGDSAMYLCAGDRGLEQFFGPGTRLTVL.